Detailed here is one T cell receptor (beta chain). At least ten counts were recorded for this clonotype. What this receptor recognizes is not known. Base qualities are not provided; no much larger clone lies one nucleotide away. Instrument on record: Illumina NovaSeq 6000. TCR cDNA was synthesized by 5'RACE template switching, through which a universal primer site and unique molecular identifiers were introduced. cDNA synthesis was primed from both the TCR alpha and TCR beta constant segments. Library amplification used two PCR steps, and the second PCR step added sample barcodes and sequencing adapters. Sequencing of libraries was done on Illumina HiSeq 2500 (2x100 bp) or NovaSeq (2x150 bp). Under the source paper's analysis protocol: MIGEC handled demultiplexing of reads and collapsing into UMI consensus sequences, while MiXCR performed V(D)J alignment. Vaccine-responding clonotypes were identified with edgeR using replicate PBMC samples, with FDR below 0.01 and a log2 fold change above 5 up to day 15 being required. CD4 or CD8 identity was assigned to each bulk clonotype according to whether the clonotype was present at higher abundance in the sequenced CD4 repertoire or the sequenced CD8 repertoire. TCRdb ran its own pipeline on the public reads, namely fastp trimming at Q25 and MiXCR clone calling, and kept in-frame beta chains. A single entry per CDR3 protein holds the most common genes and DNA from its merged rows. V and J calls and clone size were set by TCRdb, not the authors. The sample data list approximately 150,000 distinct CDR3 sequences, and roughly 8.8% of these were observed just once. Around 40% of the sample is in the top ten clones.

This record belongs to a study of T cells after yellow fever vaccination (dated by TCRdb to about 2019). For the wider study: Libraries from fractions with low cell numbers were prepared with the SMART-Seq v4 Ultra Low Input RNA kit. To track T-cell clones before and after primary and booster YFV17D yellow fever vaccination, bulk TCR alpha and beta repertoires were sequenced longitudinally. Blood was drawn at multiple timepoints before and after primary and secondary immunization, with bulk PBMC replicates and cell subsets isolated. Two healthy male donors, one aged 18 to 30 and one aged 30 to 40 years, made up the cohort. Overall study outcomes, separate from this receptor: After the booster, most of the clones that had expanded following primary vaccination were detected again (about 95% of CD4 and 85% to 90% of CD8), which suggests that memory was broadly maintained. Compared with the primary T-cell response, the secondary T-cell response was faster but weaker, reaching its peak on day 5 rather than on day 15. A small fraction of clonotypes appeared in both the CD4 and CD8 compartments, likely as a result of convergent recombination. Because abundant contaminating clonotypes from the bulk population could be contained in FACS-sorted repertoires, computational filtering was required. Because only two donors were included in the study, the extent to which the findings can be generalized is limited.

Read against the paper, the sample's treatment or condition label means: live attenuated yellow fever vaccine strain. PBMCs were isolated from peripheral blood using a standard Ficoll-Paque protocol. CD4 and CD8 T-cell fractions were isolated with Dynabeads CD4 and CD8 positive selection kits. RNA was extracted with TriZol from bulk PBMCs, CD4 and CD8 fractions, and dextramer-positive and dextramer-negative fractions. V and J are trimmed by 3 bases and 6 bases, and the gene matches miss 11 bases of the junction. CDR1 and CDR2 are drawn from the germline V gene: MGHRA, YSYEKL. The CDR3 spans 15 residues, from the cysteine through the phenylalanine. The kept DNA is CDR3 alone, 45 bases in frame from the first base.

The clonotype was recovered from a man aged 18 to 29 who received the YFV17D yellow fever vaccine. The sequence is built from TRBV4-1 and TRBJ2-7, and 7 junctional nucleotides match TRBD1. Specimen: CD8+ T cells sorted from PBMCs, collected 45 days after the yellow fever booster vaccination. The DNA reads TGCGCCAGCAGCCAGCGTGGGACAGAGACAGGCGAGCAGTACTTC. Translation gives CASSQRGTETGEQYF.